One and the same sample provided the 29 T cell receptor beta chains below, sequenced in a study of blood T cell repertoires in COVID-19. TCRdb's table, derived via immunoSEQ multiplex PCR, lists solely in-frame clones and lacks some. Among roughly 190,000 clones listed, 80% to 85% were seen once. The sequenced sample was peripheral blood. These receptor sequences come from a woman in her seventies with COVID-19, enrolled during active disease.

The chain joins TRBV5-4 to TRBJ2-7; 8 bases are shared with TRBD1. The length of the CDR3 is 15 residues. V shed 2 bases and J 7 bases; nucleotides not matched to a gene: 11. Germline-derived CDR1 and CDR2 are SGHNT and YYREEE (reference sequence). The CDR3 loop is CASSFGQGSFGEQYF. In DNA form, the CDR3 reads TGTGCCAGCAGCTTCGGACAGGGATCCTTTGGAGAGCAGTACTTC.

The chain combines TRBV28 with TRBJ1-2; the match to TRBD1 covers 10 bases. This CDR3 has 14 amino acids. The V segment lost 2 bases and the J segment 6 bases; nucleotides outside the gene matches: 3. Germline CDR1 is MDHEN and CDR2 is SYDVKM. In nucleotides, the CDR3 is TGTGCCAGCAGTTTAGACAGGGGGCTCGATGGCTACACCTTC. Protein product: CASSLDRGLDGYTF.

CDR3 protein: CASSLGLAASTDTQYF. The CDR3 coding sequence is TGCGCCAGCAGCTTAGGACTAGCGGCTAGCACAGATACGCAGTATTTT. The genes are TRBV5-1 and TRBJ2-3, with TRBD2 matching over 10 bases. Unmatched junction bases numbered 3, after V lost 2 bases and J lost 0 bases. Germline CDR1 SGHRS, CDR2 YFSETQ. CDR3 length: 16 amino acids.

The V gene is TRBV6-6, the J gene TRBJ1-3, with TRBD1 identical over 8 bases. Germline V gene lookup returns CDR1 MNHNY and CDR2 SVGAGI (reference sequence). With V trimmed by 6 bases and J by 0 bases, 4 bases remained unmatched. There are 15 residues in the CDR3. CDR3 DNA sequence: TGTGCCAGCAGGCAGGGGGCGATCTCTGGAAACACCATATATTTT. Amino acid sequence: CASRQGAISGNTIYF.

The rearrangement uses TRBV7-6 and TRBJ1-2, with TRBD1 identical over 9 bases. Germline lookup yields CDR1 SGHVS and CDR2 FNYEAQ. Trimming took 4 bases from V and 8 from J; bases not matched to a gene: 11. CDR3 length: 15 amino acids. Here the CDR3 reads CASSSIETGGRGYTF. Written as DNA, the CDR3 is TGTGCCAGCAGCTCAATAGAGACAGGGGGTCGCGGCTACACCTTC.

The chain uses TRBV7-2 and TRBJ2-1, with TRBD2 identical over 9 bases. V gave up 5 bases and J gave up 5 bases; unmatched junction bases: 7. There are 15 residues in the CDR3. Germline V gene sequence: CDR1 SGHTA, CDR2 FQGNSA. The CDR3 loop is CASSTSGGYNNEQFF. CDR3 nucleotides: TGTGCCAGCAGCACCAGCGGGGGGTATAACAATGAGCAGTTCTTC.

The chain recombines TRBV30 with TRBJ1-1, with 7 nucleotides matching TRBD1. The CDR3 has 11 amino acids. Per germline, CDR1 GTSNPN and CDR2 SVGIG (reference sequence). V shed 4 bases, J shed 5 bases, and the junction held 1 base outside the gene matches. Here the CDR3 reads CAWIQGTEAFF. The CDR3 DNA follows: TGTGCCTGGATACAGGGGACTGAAGCTTTCTTT. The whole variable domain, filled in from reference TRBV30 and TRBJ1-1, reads SQTIHQWPATLVQPVGSPLSLECTVEGTSNPNLYWYRQAAGRGLQLLFYSVGIGQISSEVPQNLSASRPQDRQFILSSKKLLLSDSGFYLCAWIQGTEAFFGQGTRLTVV.

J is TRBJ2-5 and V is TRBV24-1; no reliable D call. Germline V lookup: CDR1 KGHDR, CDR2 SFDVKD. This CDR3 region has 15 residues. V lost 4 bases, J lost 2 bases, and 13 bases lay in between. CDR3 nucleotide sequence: TGTGCCACCAGTGACTGGGTAGACGGGCAAGAGACCCAGTACTTC. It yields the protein CATSDWVDGQETQYF.

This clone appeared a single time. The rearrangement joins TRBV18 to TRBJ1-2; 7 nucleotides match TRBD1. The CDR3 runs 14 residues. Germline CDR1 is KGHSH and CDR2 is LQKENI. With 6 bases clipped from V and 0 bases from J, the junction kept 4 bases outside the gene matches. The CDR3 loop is CASSSGQANYGYTF. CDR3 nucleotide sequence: TGTGCCAGCTCTTCCGGACAGGCTAACTATGGCTACACCTTC. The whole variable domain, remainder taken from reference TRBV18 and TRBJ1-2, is NAGVMQNPRHLVRRRGQEARLRCSPMKGHSHVYWYRQLPEEGLKFMVYLQKENIIDESGMPKERFSAEFPKEGPSILRIQQVVRGDSAAYFCASSSGQANYGYTFGSGTRLTVV.

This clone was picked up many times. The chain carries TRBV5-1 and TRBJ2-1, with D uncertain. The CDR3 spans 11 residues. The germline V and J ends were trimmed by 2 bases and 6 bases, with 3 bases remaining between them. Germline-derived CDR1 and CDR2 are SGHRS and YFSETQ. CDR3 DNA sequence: TGCGCCAGCAGCTTAGCCAATGAGCAGTTCTTC. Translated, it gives CASSLANEQFF.

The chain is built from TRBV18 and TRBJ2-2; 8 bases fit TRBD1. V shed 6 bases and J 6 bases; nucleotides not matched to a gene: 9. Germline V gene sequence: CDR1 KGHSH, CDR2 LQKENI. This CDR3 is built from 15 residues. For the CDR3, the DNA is TGTGCCAGCTCTCGTTACAGGGGGATCGCCGGGGAGCTGTTTTTT. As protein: CASSRYRGIAGELFF.

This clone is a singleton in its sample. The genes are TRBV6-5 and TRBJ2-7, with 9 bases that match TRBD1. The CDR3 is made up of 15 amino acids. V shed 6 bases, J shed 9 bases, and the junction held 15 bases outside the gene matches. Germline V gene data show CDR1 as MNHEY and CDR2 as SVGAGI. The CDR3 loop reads CASSHKFRDREGQYV. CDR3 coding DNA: TGTGCCAGCAGCCACAAGTTCCGGGACAGGGAAGGGCAGTACGTC.

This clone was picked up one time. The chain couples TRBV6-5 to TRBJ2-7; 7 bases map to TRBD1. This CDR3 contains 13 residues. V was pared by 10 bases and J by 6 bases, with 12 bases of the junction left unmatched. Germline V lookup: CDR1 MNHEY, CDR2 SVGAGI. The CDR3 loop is CATKQGSLREQYF. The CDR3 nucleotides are TGTGCCACCAAACAGGGGTCCCTCCGCGAGCAGTACTTC.

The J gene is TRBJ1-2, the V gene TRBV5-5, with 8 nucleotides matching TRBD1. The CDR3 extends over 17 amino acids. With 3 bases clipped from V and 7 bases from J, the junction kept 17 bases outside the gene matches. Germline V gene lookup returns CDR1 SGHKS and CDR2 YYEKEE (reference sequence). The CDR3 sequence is CASSWGWLAGGTGGYTF. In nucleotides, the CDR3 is TGTGCCAGCAGCTGGGGGTGGCTCGCAGGGGGCACAGGTGGCTACACCTTC.

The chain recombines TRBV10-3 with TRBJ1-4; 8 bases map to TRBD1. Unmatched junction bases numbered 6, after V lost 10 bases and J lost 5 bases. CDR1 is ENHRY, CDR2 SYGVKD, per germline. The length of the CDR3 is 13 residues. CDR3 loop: CATAGQENEKLFF. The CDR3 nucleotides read TGTGCCACCGCGGGACAGGAGAATGAAAAACTGTTTTTT.

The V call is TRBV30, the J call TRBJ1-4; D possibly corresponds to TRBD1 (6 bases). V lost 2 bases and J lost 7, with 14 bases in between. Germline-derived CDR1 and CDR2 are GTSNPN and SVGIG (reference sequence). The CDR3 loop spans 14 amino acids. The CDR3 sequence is CAWSSGGAFEKLFF. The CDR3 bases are TGTGCCTGGAGTTCGGGGGGCGCGTTTGAAAAACTGTTTTTT.

The CDR3 here is CSASSLAAITYEQYF. CDR3 sequence (DNA): TGCAGTGCTAGTTCCCTAGCGGCGATAACCTACGAGCAGTACTTC. The rearrangement joins TRBV20-1 to TRBJ2-7, with 7 bases fitting TRBD2. The CDR3 is made up of 15 amino acids. Per the germline V gene, CDR1 is DFQATT and CDR2 is SNEGSKA (reference sequence). Trimming took 3 bases from V and 2 from J; bases not matched to a gene: 10.

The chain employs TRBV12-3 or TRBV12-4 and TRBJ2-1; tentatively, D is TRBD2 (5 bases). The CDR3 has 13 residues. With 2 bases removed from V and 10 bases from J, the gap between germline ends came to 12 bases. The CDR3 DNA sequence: TGTGCCAGCAGTTTATTGCTGGGGAGCGAGCAGTTCTTC. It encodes CASSLLLGSEQFF.

As DNA, the CDR3 is TGTGCCACCGCGAGCCCTAAGCGCCGCACCGGGGAGCTGTTTTTT. Translation: CATASPKRRTGELFF. The chain is built from TRBV3-1 (or the pseudogene TRBV3-2) and TRBJ2-2; D call uncertain. Per germline, CDR1 LGHDT and CDR2 YNNKEL (reference sequence). V shed 10 bases and J shed 4 bases, with 19 bases lying between them. The CDR3 is made up of 15 amino acids.

The DNA for the CDR3 is TGTGCCAGCAACCCCCCCGGGGACAGGGCATATGGCTACACCTTC. Translated, it gives CASNPPGDRAYGYTF. This chain links TRBV28 with TRBJ1-2, with 9 bases lining up with TRBD1. V shed 7 bases and J 5 bases; nucleotides not matched to a gene: 11. CDR1 and CDR2 from the germline V gene are MDHEN and SYDVKM. This CDR3 has 15 residues.

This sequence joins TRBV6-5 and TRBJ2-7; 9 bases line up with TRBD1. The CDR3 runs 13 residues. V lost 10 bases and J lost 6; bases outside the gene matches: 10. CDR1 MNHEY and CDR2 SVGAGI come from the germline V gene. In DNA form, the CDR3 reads TGTGCCACAACTCCGGGACAGGGCCGCGAGCAGTACTTC. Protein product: CATTPGQGREQYF.

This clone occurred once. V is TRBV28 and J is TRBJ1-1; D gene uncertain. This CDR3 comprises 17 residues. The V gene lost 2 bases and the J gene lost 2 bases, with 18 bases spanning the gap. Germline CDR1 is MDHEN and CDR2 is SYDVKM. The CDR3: CASSLLSFSAANTEAFF. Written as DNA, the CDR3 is TGTGCCAGCAGTTTACTCAGCTTCTCCGCGGCTAACACTGAAGCTTTCTTT.

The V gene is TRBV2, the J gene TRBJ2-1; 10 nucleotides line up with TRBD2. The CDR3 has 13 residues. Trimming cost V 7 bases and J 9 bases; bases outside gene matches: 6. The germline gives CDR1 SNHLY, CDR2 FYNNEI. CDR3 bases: TGTGCCAGCAAGCGGGGGGGCCCAGGTGAGCAGTTCTTC. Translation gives CASKRGGPGEQFF.

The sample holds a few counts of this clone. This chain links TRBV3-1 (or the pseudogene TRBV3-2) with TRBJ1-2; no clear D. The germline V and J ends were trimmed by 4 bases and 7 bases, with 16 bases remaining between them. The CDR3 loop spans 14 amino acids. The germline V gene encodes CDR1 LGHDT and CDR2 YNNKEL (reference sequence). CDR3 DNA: TGTGCCAGCAGCCGTGGGCGACGGGAGAGTGGCTACACCTTC. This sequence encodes CASSRGRRESGYTF.

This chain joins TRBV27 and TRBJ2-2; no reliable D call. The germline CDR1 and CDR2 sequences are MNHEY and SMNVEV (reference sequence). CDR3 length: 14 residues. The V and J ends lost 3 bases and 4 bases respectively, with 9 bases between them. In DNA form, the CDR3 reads TGTGCCAGCAGTTTCTTAAGCCGCACCGGGGAGCTGTTTTTT. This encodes CASSFLSRTGELFF.

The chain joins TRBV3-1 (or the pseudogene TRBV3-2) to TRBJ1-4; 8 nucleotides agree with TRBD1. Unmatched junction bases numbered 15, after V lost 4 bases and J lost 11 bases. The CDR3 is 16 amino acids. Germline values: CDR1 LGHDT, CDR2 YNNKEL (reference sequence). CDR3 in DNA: TGTGCCAGCAGCCCAGGGGGCGGTCGGACGACGACGAAACTGTTTTTT. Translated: CASSPGGGRTTTKLFF.

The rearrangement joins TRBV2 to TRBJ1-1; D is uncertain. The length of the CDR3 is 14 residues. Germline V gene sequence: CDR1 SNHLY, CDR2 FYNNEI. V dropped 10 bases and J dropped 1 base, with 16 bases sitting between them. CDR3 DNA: TGTGCCACGTTAGAGGCGACGAGGAACACTGAAGCTTTCTTT. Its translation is CATLEATRNTEAFF.

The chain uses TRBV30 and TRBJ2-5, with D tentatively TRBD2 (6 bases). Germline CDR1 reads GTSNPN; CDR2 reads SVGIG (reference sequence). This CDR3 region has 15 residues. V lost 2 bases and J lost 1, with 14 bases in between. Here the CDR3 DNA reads TGTGCCTGGAGTCCCCGGGACTCGCGCCAAGAGACCCAGTACTTC. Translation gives CAWSPRDSRQETQYF.

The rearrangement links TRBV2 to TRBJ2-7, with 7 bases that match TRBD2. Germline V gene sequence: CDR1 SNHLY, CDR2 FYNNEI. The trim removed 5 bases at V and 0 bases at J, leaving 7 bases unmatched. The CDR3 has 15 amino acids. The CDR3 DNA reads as TGTGCCAGCAGTCCCCCAAGCGGGACCTCCTACGAGCAGTACTTC. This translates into CASSPPSGTSYEQYF. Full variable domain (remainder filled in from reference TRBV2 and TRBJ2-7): EPEVTQTPSHQVTQMGQEVILRCVPISNHLYFYWYRQILGQKVEFLVSFYNNEISEKSEIFDDQFSVERPDGSNFTLKIRSTKLEDSAMYFCASSPPSGTSYEQYFGPGTRLTVT.